This TCR beta chain was sequenced for a study of T-cell reconstitution after alpha-beta-depleted transplantation in children (dated by TCRdb to 2016 to 2017). Some background on the complete study: The study quantitatively tracked T-cell immune reconstitution after TCRalphabeta/CD19-depleted allogeneic hematopoietic cell transplantation in children using TCR repertoire profiling. What the research found in general, with its limitations: The frequencies of hyperexpanded clones fell over the following months, and after one year, T-cell counts and TCRbeta diversity were mostly attributed to newly produced T cells. In some patients, the high TCRbeta diversity seen at day 60 was put down to recipient T cells and intrathymic progenitors that had survived conditioning. Apparently early alphabetaT-cell count recovery about two months after transplant reportedly relied on only several hundred rapidly expanded clones derived from non-depleted graft cells.

Per the germline V gene, LGHNA is the CDR1 and YNFKEQ is the CDR2. The CDR3 has 17 amino acids, counting the end cysteine and phenylalanine. The only DNA kept is the CDR3, 51 bases in frame from the first base. V is trimmed back by 0 bases and J by 5 bases, and the junction contains 5 bases that no gene match accounts for. Library creation used PCR. Sequencing relied on an Illumina HiSeq 2500. TCR libraries were prepared with molecular barcoding, using unique molecular identifiers to normalize TCRbeta repertoire quantification. TCRdb reprocessed the public reads (quality trimming at Q25 with fastp, clone calling with MiXCR) and kept in-frame beta chains. When rows share a CDR3 protein, they turn into one entry using the most common DNA and genes. In this sample the table shows about 540,000 distinct CDR3 sequences, roughly 27% of which occur a single time. 36% of the sample lies in the top ten. This clonotype was seen only a few times. Its antigen has not been determined. Base quality data are lacking; no much larger clone is found one base away.

According to the study, the label for this sample's treatment or condition signals: allogeneic hematopoietic cell transplantation with graft depleted of TCRalphabeta T cells and CD19 B cells. TCRalphabeta/CD19-depleted allogeneic hematopoietic cell grafts were given to the transplant recipients, all of whom were children. Here the chain combines TRBV4-2 and TRBJ2-1; 12 nucleotides in the junction match TRBD2. The sequence was obtained from a boy in the first two years of life with Wiskott-Aldrich syndrome, due to receive a stem cell transplant. Material: PBMCs, obtained before TCRalphabeta/CD19-depleted stem cell transplant. The DNA sequence is as follows: TGTGCCAGCAGCCAAGAATCTAGCGGGAGGGTAAACAATGAGCAGTTCTTC. The resulting protein is CASSQESSGRVNNEQFF.